This T cell receptor (beta chain) stems from a study of CD8 T cells in ankylosing spondylitis. Study-wide findings and caveats: Within ankylosing spondylitis blood, a TCR beta motif made up of eight highly homologous variants appeared to be characteristic. There was reportedly significant enrichment of clones that were disease-linked in matched ankylosing spondylitis synovial fluid.

This clonotype was seen only a few times. Its antigen is unidentified. Germline CDR1 is SEHNR and CDR2 is FQNEAQ (reference sequence). The V and J ends lost 5 bases and 4 bases, in that order; junction bases with no gene match: 11. The length of the CDR3 is 16 residues. Generation of TCR beta libraries employed quantitative 5'-RACE incorporating molecular barcodes. Using its own MiXCR run on the 5' RACE reads, TCRdb lists one record per CDR3 protein. The data show about 450,000 distinct CDR3 sequences, about 24% seen once. The receptor was isolated from a male donor with ankylosing spondylitis. The rearrangement joins TRBV7-9 to TRBJ1-3; 7 bases are shared with TRBD1. The specimen was blood, either unsorted or a sorted T cell fraction (not recorded which). As DNA, the CDR3 is TGTGCCAGCAGCCATGGGGCGACAGGGTACGGAAACACCATATATTTT. Its protein product is CASSHGATGYGNTIYF.